These 32 T cell receptor beta chains were all obtained from the same sample, sequenced in a study of early T cells in non-severe SARS-CoV-2 infection. TCRdb itself ran the 5' RACE reads through MiXCR, one entry per CDR3 protein. The sample includes tens of thousands of distinct CDR3 sequences, 3.5% to 5% of them seen just once. The sequencing sample was made of whole blood. These receptors all stem from an adult who was a healthcare worker with PCR-confirmed SARS-CoV-2 infection or an uninfected control (not recorded which).

This clonotype occurred many times. V gene TRBV2 combines with J gene TRBJ2-7; D may be TRBD2 (5 bases). V lost 3 bases to trimming and J lost 3 bases, with 15 bases between them. This CDR3 has 15 amino acids. CDR1 is SNHLY and CDR2 is FYNNEI in the germline V gene. The CDR3 protein is CASSETPVGSYEQYF. The CDR3, as DNA: TGTGCCAGCAGTGAGACCCCCGTGGGGAGCTACGAGCAGTACTTC.

The table lists this clonotype with many counts. The chain joins TRBV19 to TRBJ2-3; 8 bases map to TRBD2. Trimming at V came to 3 bases and at J to 2 bases, leaving 7 bases not matched to a gene. The CDR3 spans 16 residues. In germline, CDR1 is LNHDA, CDR2 SQIVND (reference sequence). The CDR3 DNA is TGTGCCAGTAGTATGCCAGCGGGGGCCTACACAGATACGCAGTATTTT. Translation gives CASSMPAGAYTDTQYF. Supplemented by reference TRBV19 and TRBJ2-3, the full variable domain reads DGGITQSPKYLFRKEGQNVTLSCEQNLNHDAMYWYRQDPGQGLRLIYYSQIVNDFQKGDIAEGYSVSREKKESFPLTVTSAQKNPTAFYLCASSMPAGAYTDTQYFGPGTRLTVL.

This rearrangement joins TRBV9 to TRBJ2-7; perhaps TRBD1 as D (6 bases). V was trimmed by 7 bases and J by 3 bases, leaving 20 bases between them. The length of the CDR3 is 15 residues. CDR1 and CDR2 (germline): SGDLS, YYNGEE. For the CDR3, the DNA is TGTGCCAGCCTCGCATACCCCCAGGGGAACTACGAGCAGTACTTC. Its protein product is CASLAYPQGNYEQYF.

This clonotype came up many times. Here the CDR3 reads CSVWDRAGTNEKLFF. CDR3 coding DNA: TGCAGCGTATGGGACAGGGCGGGAACTAATGAAAAACTGTTTTTT. V usage is TRBV29-1 and J usage is TRBJ1-4, with TRBD1 matching 9 bases. The CDR3 runs to 15 residues. Per the germline V gene, CDR1 is SQVTM and CDR2 is ANQGSEA. The ends lost 6 bases at V and 1 base at J; junction bases unmatched: 6.

This clonotype showed up many times. The rearrangement uses TRBV12-3 or TRBV12-4 and TRBJ2-7; 12 nucleotides agree with TRBD2. The J segment lost 7 bases and the V segment lost 5 bases, leaving 6 bases of the junction unmatched. This CDR3 comprises 14 residues. The CDR3 loop reads CASSRTSGALEQYF. In DNA form, the CDR3 reads TGTGCCAGCAGTAGGACTAGCGGGGCCTTGGAGCAGTACTTC.

This clonotype occurred many times. The CDR3 loop reads CAISSGGSLDTIYF. Here the CDR3 DNA reads TGTGCCATATCCTCAGGCGGGTCGCTTGACACCATATATTTT. The J gene is TRBJ1-3, the V gene TRBV6-6, with D unclear. The CDR3 has 14 residues. Deletions cut 10 bases from V and 8 bases from J, with 21 bases between. CDR1 is MNHNY, CDR2 SVGAGI, per germline (reference sequence).

This clonotype was detected many times. The rearrangement uses TRBV7-2 and TRBJ2-2; possible D gene TRBD1, 6 bases. Germline CDR1 SGHTA, CDR2 FQGNSA. V lost 3 bases and J lost 6, with 14 bases in between. The CDR3 covers 15 residues. CDR3 coding DNA: TGTGCCAGCAGCTTGGACAGTACCAAGGCCGGGGAGCTGTTTTTT. It is translated as CASSLDSTKAGELFF.

There are many counts of this clonotype. At one end the junction does not follow the germline gene, possibly because of a read error. This chain links TRBV5-1 with TRBJ1-1; TRBD1 might be the D (6 bases). Germline values: CDR1 SGHRS, CDR2 YFSETQ. The CDR3 is 17 residues long. The CDR3 is CASSLALRNRANTEVFF. As DNA, the CDR3 is TGCGCCAGCAGCTTGGCCCTCAGGAACAGGGCGAACACTGAAGTTTTCTTT.

This clonotype was found many times. The chain joins TRBV6-5 to TRBJ2-3; D is undetermined. Per germline, CDR1 MNHEY and CDR2 SVGAGI. The CDR3 is 13 amino acids. V was trimmed by 2 bases and J by 5 bases, leaving 8 bases between them. Here the CDR3 reads CASSYVTGDTQYF. The CDR3 DNA reads as TGTGCCAGCAGTTACGTGACGGGAGATACGCAGTATTTT.

This clonotype was seen a handful of times. The gene calls are TRBV7-2 and TRBJ2-7; D perhaps matches TRBD1 (5 bases). CDR1 is SGHTA and CDR2 is FQGNSA in the germline V gene. The germline V and J ends were trimmed by 3 bases and 3 bases, with 12 bases remaining between them. This CDR3 region has 14 residues. The CDR3: CASSFHRTYYEQYF. The CDR3, as DNA: TGTGCCAGCAGCTTCCACAGGACCTACTACGAGCAGTACTTC.

Note on this clonotype: It may be a read error: a sequence one base away is much more abundant. The J gene is TRBJ2-6, the V gene TRBV7-2; D unclear. CDR1 and CDR2 (germline): SGHTA, FQGNSA. The CDR3 totals 14 residues. V dropped 4 bases and J dropped 4 bases, with 8 bases sitting between them. The CDR3 protein is CASSSLTGANVLTF. DNA of the CDR3: TGTGCCAGCAGCTCATTGACCGGGGCCAACGTCCTGACTTTC.

This clonotype was counted at least ten times. V usage is TRBV3-1 and J usage is TRBJ1-2, with 8 bases matching TRBD1. The CDR3 sequence is 18 residues long. Germline loops: CDR1 LGHDT, CDR2 YNNKEL (reference sequence). After removal of 1 base from V and 5 bases from J, the junction contained 15 bases not matched to a gene. The DNA for the CDR3 is TGTGCCAGCAGCCAAGGGGACCTCGGAGGGACAGGACAATATGGCTACACCTTC. This encodes CASSQGDLGGTGQYGYTF.

About this clonotype itself: No DNA is shown, since the ends of the CDR3 on it are uncertain; the CDR3 is the one TCRdb lists. This rearrangement joins TRBV12-3 or TRBV12-4 to TRBJ2-5. The CDR3 length equals 11 residues, ends included. CDR3 sequence reads: CASGFLETQYF.

This clonotype was counted at least ten times. This chain connects TRBV5-1 to TRBJ2-3; 7 bases are a match to TRBD2. Per the germline V gene, CDR1 is SGHRS and CDR2 is YFSETQ. This CDR3 spans 14 amino acids. Germline trimming cut 2 bases from V and 5 bases from J; bases unmatched to any gene: 5. The CDR3 DNA is TGCGCCAGCAGCTTCGGGACTACCGGAGATACGCAGTATTTT. As protein: CASSFGTTGDTQYF.

This clonotype was observed many times. The CDR3 sequence is CAISPDRGNSAFF. The CDR3 DNA reads TGTGCCATCAGTCCAGACAGGGGGAATTCGGCTTTCTTT. The V gene is TRBV10-3, the J gene TRBJ1-1, with TRBD1 matching 9 bases. The CDR3 loop spans 13 amino acids. Unmatched junction bases numbered 9, after V lost 5 bases and J lost 11 bases. Germline V gene lookup returns CDR1 ENHRY and CDR2 SYGVKD.

This clonotype was counted ten times or more. V gene TRBV7-9 combines with J gene TRBJ2-5, with D possibly TRBD2 on 5 matching bases. The V gene's germline CDR1 is SEHNR and CDR2 FQNEAQ (reference sequence). V was shortened by 0 bases and J by 7 bases, with 6 bases between the two germline ends. CDR3 length: 12 amino acids. The chain's CDR3 is CASSLAAGTQYF. In nucleotides, the CDR3 is TGTGCCAGCAGCTTAGCGGCGGGGACCCAGTACTTC.

This clonotype was observed a few times. This chain connects TRBV7-9 to TRBJ2-7; D is ambiguous. Germline CDR1 SEHNR, CDR2 FQNEAQ (reference sequence). Trimming stripped 5 bases from V and 7 bases from J, with 15 bases between. CDR3 length: 13 amino acids. CDR3 sequence: CASSPFPLGEQYF. The DNA of the CDR3 is TGTGCCAGCAGCCCGTTCCCCTTGGGGGAGCAGTACTTC.

This clonotype was found many times. V is TRBV5-1 and J is TRBJ1-4; D ambiguous. Germline CDR1 and CDR2: SGHRS and YFSETQ. V lost 1 base and J lost 4, with 11 bases in between. This CDR3 is built from 15 residues. In DNA, the CDR3 is TGCGCCAGCAGCTTGTCCGCTGGGAGTAATGAAAAACTGTTTTTT. The encoded protein is CASSLSAGSNEKLFF.

The table lists this clonotype with many counts. The V gene is TRBV27, the J gene TRBJ2-3, with D unresolved. The ends were cut back, 1 base at V and 2 bases at J, with 16 bases in the middle. CDR1 and CDR2 (germline): MNHEY, SMNVEV (reference sequence). The CDR3 is 17 amino acids. The CDR3 DNA reads TGTGCCAGCAGTTTATGGCCAGCACCAAGGGACACAGATACGCAGTATTTT. Residues: CASSLWPAPRDTDTQYF.

In this sample, this clonotype turned up many times. The chain recombines TRBV5-1 with TRBJ2-2; 10 bases match TRBD2. CDR1 and CDR2 (germline): SGHRS, YFSETQ. V was clipped by 3 bases and J by 5 bases; unmatched bases: 7. The CDR3 is made up of 16 amino acids. The CDR3 DNA sequence: TGCGCCAGCAGCTCAGCGGGGGGGCCGAGAACCGGGGAGCTGTTTTTT. Translated: CASSSAGGPRTGELFF.

This clonotype was seen only a few times. The chain couples TRBV20-1 to TRBJ2-1, with TRBD2 matching over 8 bases. V lost 6 bases to trimming and J lost 2 bases; unmatched junction nucleotides: 9. Germline V lookup: CDR1 DFQATT, CDR2 SNEGSKA (reference sequence). The CDR3 runs to 15 residues. The CDR3: CSARIAGRPYNEQFF. CDR3 coding DNA: TGCAGTGCCAGGATAGCGGGGCGCCCCTACAATGAGCAGTTCTTC.

This clonotype was seen repeatedly, ten times or more. The V call is TRBV29-1, the J call TRBJ2-3; 7 nucleotides match TRBD1. The CDR3 extends over 14 amino acids. Trimming removed 6 bases from V and 2 bases from J; junction bases left unmatched: 8. Per the germline V gene, CDR1 is SQVTM and CDR2 is ANQGSEA. CDR3 residues: CSVGQVWNTDTQYF. CDR3 DNA sequence: TGCAGCGTCGGACAGGTTTGGAACACAGATACGCAGTATTTT.

In this sample, this clonotype turned up many times. V is TRBV5-5 and J is TRBJ2-7; weak D call: TRBD2 (6 bases). The V end was cut by 1 base, the J end by 1 base, with 12 bases between. The germline gives CDR1 SGHKS, CDR2 YYEKEE (reference sequence). The CDR3 has 15 amino acids. The CDR3 protein is CASSLYWGDSYEQYF. In nucleotides, the CDR3 is TGTGCCAGCAGCTTGTATTGGGGGGATTCCTACGAGCAGTACTTC.

This clonotype was counted many times. This chain links TRBV7-9 with TRBJ1-1; 8 bases line up with TRBD1. This CDR3 comprises 14 residues. V dropped 1 base and J dropped 4; count of bases not matched to a gene: 2. The germline gives CDR1 SEHNR, CDR2 FQNEAQ (reference sequence). The CDR3 coding sequence is TGTGCCAGCAGCTTAGAGGACAGGGCCACTGAAGCTTTCTTT. Translation: CASSLEDRATEAFF.

In its sample, this clonotype was seen many times. J is TRBJ1-2 and V is TRBV5-1; tentative D call: TRBD1 (6 bases). Looked up from germline, CDR1 is SGHRS and CDR2 is YFSETQ. There are 14 residues in the CDR3. Between the trimmed V and J ends, which lost 1 base and 5 bases, there was a span of 12 bases. CDR3 loop: CASSLRPGEYGYTF. The CDR3 nucleotides are TGCGCCAGCAGCTTGCGCCCAGGGGAGTATGGCTACACCTTC.

This clonotype was counted many times. The chain combines TRBV10-2 with TRBJ2-6; D may be TRBD1 or TRBD2 (6 bases each). This CDR3 spans 13 amino acids. Germline V lookup: CDR1 WSHSY, CDR2 SAAADI. The V end lost 4 bases, the J end lost 15 bases, and 16 bases lay between the germline ends. CDR3 region: CASSVALEGGLTF. DNA for the CDR3: TGCGCCAGCAGTGTAGCCCTCGAGGGGGGCCTGACTTTC.

This clonotype was detected ten times or more. The chain is built from TRBV10-1 and TRBJ1-1; possible D gene TRBD1, 5 bases. Trimming pared 6 bases from V and 7 bases from J, leaving 15 bases between. Germline values: CDR1 WNHNN, CDR2 SYGVQD (reference sequence). This CDR3 has 13 residues. In DNA, the CDR3 is TGCGCCAGCAGACCGAATGGGGGAAGTGAAGCTTTCTTT. Its protein is CASRPNGGSEAFF.

The sample holds many counts of this clonotype. V is TRBV7-7 and J is TRBJ1-1; a possible D gene is TRBD1 (5 bases). Trimming shortened V by 4 bases and J by 2 bases, and 11 bases separated the two germline ends. Germline-derived CDR1 and CDR2 are SSHAT and FNYEAQ (reference sequence). The CDR3 totals 14 residues. This CDR3 reads CASSCRQINTEAFF. The CDR3 DNA sequence: TGTGCCAGCAGCTGCCGACAGATTAACACTGAAGCTTTCTTT.

This clonotype has ten or more counts. The chain employs TRBV7-3 and TRBJ2-1; TRBD2 might be the D (6 bases). Germline V gene sequence: CDR1 SGHTA, CDR2 FQGTGA. V lost 1 base and J lost 0, with 10 bases in between. CDR3 length equals 16 residues. CDR3 sequence reads: CASSLRAGSSYNEQFF. In DNA form, the CDR3 reads TGTGCCAGCAGCTTAAGGGCGGGGAGCTCCTACAATGAGCAGTTCTTC.

The chain recombines TRBV5-5 with TRBJ2-1, with TRBD2 matching 9 bases. The ends lost 0 bases at V and 9 bases at J; junction bases unmatched: 7. This CDR3 comprises 15 residues. Germline V gene lookup returns CDR1 SGHKS and CDR2 YYEKEE (reference sequence). This CDR3 reads CASSLVGTSSGEQFF. CDR3 coding DNA: TGTGCCAGCAGCTTGGTAGGGACTAGCTCCGGTGAGCAGTTCTTC.

This clonotype has at least ten counts. CDR3 loop: CASSPGGDTGELFF. The CDR3 DNA follows: TGTGCCAGCTCACCTGGCGGGGACACCGGGGAGCTGTTTTTT. The J gene is TRBJ2-2, the V gene TRBV18, with a tentative D call TRBD2 (6 bases). The CDR3 totals 14 residues. Trimming took 3 bases from V and 3 from J, leaving 8 bases between them. Germline values: CDR1 KGHSH, CDR2 LQKENI.

Note on this clonotype: It may be a read error: a sequence one base away is much more abundant. This chain uses TRBV2 with TRBJ1-3, with D perhaps TRBD1 (5 bases). The CDR3 has 15 amino acids. The germline V gene has CDR1 SNHLY and CDR2 FYNNEI. The CDR3 loop is CTSTSPGRSGNTIYF. The CDR3 region has the DNA TGTACCAGCACTTCACCAGGGCGCTCTGGAAACACCATATATTTT.